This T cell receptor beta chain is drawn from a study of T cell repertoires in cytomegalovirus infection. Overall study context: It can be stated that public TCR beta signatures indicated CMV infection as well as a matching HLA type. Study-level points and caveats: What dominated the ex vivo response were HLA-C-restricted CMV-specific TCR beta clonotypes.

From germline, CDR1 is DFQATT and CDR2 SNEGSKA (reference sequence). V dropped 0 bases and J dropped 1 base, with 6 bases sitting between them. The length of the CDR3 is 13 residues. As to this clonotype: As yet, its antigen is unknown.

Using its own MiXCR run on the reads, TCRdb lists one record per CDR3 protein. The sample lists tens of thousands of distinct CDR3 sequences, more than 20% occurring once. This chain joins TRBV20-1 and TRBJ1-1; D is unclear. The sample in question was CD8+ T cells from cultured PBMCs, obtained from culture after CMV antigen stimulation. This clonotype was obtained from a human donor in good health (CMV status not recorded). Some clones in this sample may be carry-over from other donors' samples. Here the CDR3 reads CSARDLKNTEAFF. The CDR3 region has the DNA TGCAGTGCTAGAGATCTAAAGAACACTGAAGCTTTCTTT.